The rows below give T cell receptor beta chains drawn from one sample of a study of cytomegalovirus exposure and HLA in healthy donors. Sequenced by immunoSEQ multiplex PCR; TCRdb stores in-frame clones only, minus some. The sample carries about 140,000 clones, over 75% recorded once. What was sequenced was PBMCs. The receptors were sampled from a man over 45 in good health and CMV-seronegative. CDR3s include the opening cysteine and the closing phenylalanine or tryptophan. A D gene is named only where the DNA matches it firmly. The size field is filled for only some rows; it gives once, few, many or a size class.

-	TRBV5-6	-	TRBJ2-5	CASSLRASGRNQETQYF	TGTGCCAGCAGCTTGAGGGCTAGTGGGAGGAACCAAGAGACCCAGTACTTC
-	TRBV29-1	-	TRBJ2-7	CSVEDRVYEQYF	TGCAGCGTTGAAGACAGGGTCTACGAGCAGTACTTC
-	TRBV12-5	TRBD1	TRBJ1-3	CASGLIPGTVSGNTIYF	TGTGCTAGTGGTTTGATACCAGGGACAGTCTCTGGAAACACCATATATTTT
few	TRBV30	TRBD1	TRBJ2-7	CAWSSGTVYEQYF	TGTGCCTGGAGCTCCGGGACAGTCTACGAGCAGTACTTC
few	TRBV5-4	TRBD1	TRBJ1-2	CASSSPYRGNYGYTF	TGTGCCAGCAGCTCACCGTACAGGGGTAACTATGGCTACACCTTC
-	TRBV7-2	-	TRBJ2-5	CASSSPSTAARGGETQYF	TGTGCCAGCAGCTCCCCTAGTACCGCGGCCCGCGGAGGGGAGACCCAGTACTTC
-	TRBV7-8	TRBD1	TRBJ2-7	CASSNSGTGRYEQYF	TGTGCCAGCAGCAATTCCGGGACAGGGAGATACGAGCAGTACTTC
-	TRBV6-5	TRBD1	TRBJ2-7	CASSQGAWGEQYF	TGTGCCAGCAGTCAGGGGGCTTGGGGCGAGCAGTACTTC
few	TRBV25-1	-	TRBJ1-1	CASSERSLGNTEAFF	TGTGCCAGCAGTGAGAGGTCCCTCGGCAACACTGAAGCTTTCTTT
-	TRBV29-1	-	TRBJ2-7	CSVVTRYGGRSYEQYF	TGCAGCGTTGTAACCAGGTATGGAGGACGGTCCTACGAGCAGTACTTC
-	TRBV4-2	TRBD2	TRBJ2-7	CASSQGSGIIYEQYF	TGTGCCAGCAGCCAAGGTAGCGGGATAATCTACGAGCAGTACTTC
-	TRBV5-1	TRBD2	TRBJ2-5	CASNVGGGRQETQYF	TGCGCCAGCAACGTTGGGGGAGGGAGACAAGAGACCCAGTACTTC
-	TRBV21-1	-	TRBJ2-5	CASSKGGRVGETQYF	TGTGCCAGCAGCAAAGGGGGGAGGGTCGGGGAGACCCAGTACTTC
-	TRBV5-1	-	TRBJ1-1	CASCRDLWSGEAFF	TGCGCCAGCTGCCGGGACTTGTGGTCGGGTGAAGCTTTCTTT
-	TRBV19	-	TRBJ1-3	CASSIPGFPGNTIYF	TGTGCCAGTAGTATACCAGGGTTCCCTGGAAACACCATATATTTT
-	TRBV5-1	-	TRBJ2-1	CASSLDPNYNEQFF	TGCGCCAGCAGCTTGGATCCAAACTACAATGAGCAGTTCTTC
-	TRBV9	-	TRBJ2-3	CASSVIQGGSTDTQYF	TGTGCCAGCAGCGTAATTCAGGGTGGAAGCACAGATACGCAGTATTTT
-	TRBV5-1	TRBD1	TRBJ1-2	CASSSGQTYGYTF	TGCGCCAGCAGCTCGGGACAGACGTATGGCTACACCTTC
-	TRBV28	-	TRBJ2-7	CASSTTGGVGGRYEQYF	TGTGCCAGCAGTACAACCGGAGGAGTAGGCGGCCGCTACGAGCAGTACTTC
few	TRBV6-5	TRBD1	TRBJ2-7	CASSYRDRGSYEQYF	TGTGCCAGCAGTTACCGGGACAGGGGTTCCTACGAGCAGTACTTC
-	TRBV30	TRBD2	TRBJ2-2	CAWARASGRLGNTGELFF	TGTGCCTGGGCGAGGGCTAGCGGGCGGCTCGGGAACACCGGGGAGCTGTTTTTT
-	TRBV29-1	-	TRBJ1-1	CSVEGRTVTEAFF	TGCAGCGTTGAAGGTCGGACTGTAACTGAAGCTTTCTTT
-	TRBV7-6	-	TRBJ2-2	CASSTKDGELFF	TGTGCCAGCAGCACAAAAGACGGGGAGCTGTTTTTT
-	TRBV15	TRBD1	TRBJ1-2	CATSSRGQVNPNYGYTF	TGTGCCACCAGCAGTCGCGGACAGGTGAATCCTAACTATGGCTACACCTTC
-	TRBV30	-	TRBJ2-3	CAWRRNTQYF	TGTGCCTGGAGGAGAAATACGCAGTATTTT
-	TRBV5-4	TRBD2	TRBJ2-5	CASSLGGLAGPLETQYF	TGTGCCAGCAGCTTGGGTGGACTAGCGGGGCCATTGGAGACCCAGTACTTC
few	TRBV4-2	-	TRBJ2-1	CASSQDLGAGNEQFF	TGTGCCAGCAGCCAAGATCTGGGGGCAGGGAATGAGCAGTTCTTC
few	TRBV6-6	-	TRBJ1-1	CASSPSGFTEAFF	TGTGCCAGCAGTCCATCAGGGTTCACTGAAGCTTTCTTT
few	TRBV6-5	TRBD2	TRBJ2-1	CASAGGGRYNEQFF	TGTGCCAGCGCCGGGGGGGGGAGATACAATGAGCAGTTCTTC
-	TRBV10-1	TRBD1	TRBJ2-7	CASSELRDRGFGEQYF	TGCGCCAGCAGTGAGTTACGGGACAGGGGTTTCGGCGAGCAGTACTTC
-	TRBV7-6	-	TRBJ1-5	CASSLAPGGYQPQHF	TGTGCCAGCAGCTTAGCCCCGGGGGGTTATCAGCCCCAGCATTTT
-	TRBV5-1	-	TRBJ2-3	CASSVQGGDWTDTQYF	TGCGCCAGCAGCGTCCAGGGTGGAGATTGGACAGATACGCAGTATTTT
-	TRBV27	-	TRBJ2-4	CASSGHKNIQYF	TGTGCCAGCAGCGGACACAAAAACATTCAGTACTTC
-	TRBV5-1	-	TRBJ2-2	CASSLGLEAGELFF	TGCGCCAGCAGCTTGGGACTAGAAGCCGGGGAGCTGTTTTTT
once	TRBV5-1	TRBD1	TRBJ1-1	CASRQGGMNTEAFF	TGCGCCTCGAGACAGGGGGGAATGAACACTGAAGCTTTCTTT
-	TRBV19	TRBD1	TRBJ1-5	CASREGDRGNQPQHF	TGTGCCAGTAGAGAGGGCGACAGGGGCAATCAGCCCCAGCATTTT
-	TRBV5-4	-	TRBJ2-3	CASSPDYSSTDTQYF	TGTGCCAGCAGCCCTGACTATTCGAGCACAGATACGCAGTATTTT
once	TRBV29-1	TRBD2	TRBJ2-7	CSVQGLAGGNLGEQYF	TGCAGCGTTCAAGGGCTAGCGGGAGGAAACCTTGGTGAGCAGTACTTC
-	TRBV29-1	TRBD1	TRBJ1-3	CSVAHGQVSTSGNTIYF	TGCAGCGTTGCTCACGGACAGGTCTCCACCTCTGGAAACACCATATATTTT
-	TRBV29-1	-	TRBJ1-2	CSEFERGQNGYTF	TGCAGCGAATTCGAGCGGGGCCAGAATGGCTACACCTTC
-	TRBV6-5	-	TRBJ2-7	CASRPLLTVAYEQYF	TGTGCCAGCAGACCCCTATTGACAGTCGCCTACGAGCAGTACTTC
few	TRBV5-6	TRBD1	TRBJ1-1	CASSPGTGSGVNTEAFF	TGTGCCAGCAGCCCAGGGACAGGCAGTGGTGTGAACACTGAAGCTTTCTTT
-	TRBV7-2	TRBD1	TRBJ2-1	CASSLDRGTYNEQFF	TGTGCCAGCAGCCTTGACAGGGGGACGTACAATGAGCAGTTCTTC
-	TRBV28	-	TRBJ1-1	CASSPPGDTEAFF	TGTGCCAGCAGCCCGCCGGGTGATACTGAAGCTTTCTTT
few	TRBV30	TRBD1	TRBJ1-1	CAWSVDRGITEAFF	TGTGCCTGGAGTGTGGACAGGGGGATAACTGAAGCTTTCTTT
-	TRBV5-4	TRBD2	TRBJ2-5	CASSLGGTSGEQETQYF	TGTGCCAGCAGCTTGGGGGGGACTAGCGGGGAGCAAGAGACCCAGTACTTC
-	TRBV6-1	-	TRBJ2-2	CASRRQGRNTGELFF	TGTGCCAGTAGGAGGCAGGGGCGGAACACCGGGGAGCTGTTTTTT
few	TRBV9	TRBD2	TRBJ2-3	CASSVGLASTDTQYF	TGTGCCAGCAGCGTAGGACTAGCGAGCACAGATACGCAGTATTTT
-	TRBV27	-	TRBJ1-3	CASSLSYRLAGNTIYF	TGTGCCAGCAGTTTATCGTACAGGCTGGCCGGAAACACCATATATTTT
-	TRBV2	TRBD2	TRBJ2-1	CASSEYTGGPYEQFF	TGTGCCAGCAGTGAATATACGGGAGGGCCTTATGAGCAGTTCTTC
-	TRBV28	-	TRBJ1-3	CASRRTASGNTIYF	TGTGCCAGCAGACGGACAGCCTCTGGAAACACCATATATTTT
-	TRBV19	-	TRBJ1-4	CASSIEGGNEKLFF	TGTGCCAGTAGTATAGAGGGGGGAAATGAAAAACTGTTTTTT